The 2 T cell receptor beta chains reported below all come from one sample, sequenced in a study of blood T cells in healthy people across ages. For the second PCR, which ran for roughly 6 to 11 cycles, a sample-barcoded 5' primer and a J-beta primer mix were used. MiXCR, applied by TCRdb to the 5' RACE reads, yields one record per CDR3 protein. The profile shows under 2,000,000 distinct CDR3 sequences, about 49% of them singletons. Sequenced sample: blood. These receptors all stem from a middle-aged woman in good health.

The CDR3 coding sequence is TGCAGTGCTAGAGGGAGAGCTGGGGTTAGCTCCTACAATGAGCAGTACTTC. Translating it yields CSARGRAGVSSYNEQYF. This chain connects TRBV20-1 to TRBJ2-1; D unresolved. The end of the DNA aligns better with TRBJ2-7, so the J call may be wrong. Per the germline V gene, CDR1 is DFQATT and CDR2 is SNEGSKA (reference sequence). CDR3 length: 17 amino acids.

This chain links TRBV20-1 with TRBJ2-1; 8 nucleotides match TRBD1. The ends lost 5 bases at V and 6 bases at J; junction bases unmatched: 18. Looked up from germline, CDR1 is DFQATT and CDR2 is SNEGSKA (reference sequence). CDR3 size: 17 residues. CDR3 in amino acids: CSARPTKDRAAFNEQFF. The CDR3 coding sequence is TGCAGTGCTCGACCGACTAAGGACAGGGCAGCCTTCAATGAGCAGTTCTTC.